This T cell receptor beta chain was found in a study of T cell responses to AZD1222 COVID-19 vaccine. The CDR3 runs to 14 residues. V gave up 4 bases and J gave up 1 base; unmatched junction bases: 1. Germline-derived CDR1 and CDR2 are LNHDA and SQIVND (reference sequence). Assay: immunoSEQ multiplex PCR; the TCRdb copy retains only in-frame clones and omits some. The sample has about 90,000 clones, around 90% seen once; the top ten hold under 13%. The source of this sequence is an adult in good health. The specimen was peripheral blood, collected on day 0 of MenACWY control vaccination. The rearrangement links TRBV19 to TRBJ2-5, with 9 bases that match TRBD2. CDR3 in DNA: TGTGCCAGTAGTAGTAGCGGGGGCCAAGAGACCCAGTACTTC. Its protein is CASSSSGGQETQYF.